The clone carrying this TCR beta chain was counted many times. Its antigen is currently unknown. This specimen belongs to a study of regulatory T cells in long-lasting Graves disease. Whole-study findings and limits: For persistent Graves' patients, TCR diversity was lower than for newly diagnosed ones. TRBV28 was favored in persistent disease, as were TRBJ1-2 and TRBJ2-5.

This CDR3 is 11 amino acids long. V was clipped by 8 bases and J by 10 bases; unmatched bases: 3. CDR1 is MNHNS, CDR2 SASEGT, per germline. iRepertoire HTBI primers and Arm-PCR of CDR3 regions built TCR beta libraries. In TCRdb, the multiplex PCR reads were re-called with MiXCR into one record per CDR3 protein. The sample lists about 440,000 distinct CDR3 sequences, just under 15% occurring once. Time point reported: newly diagnosed GD, antithyroid drugs for less than 3 months. TCR sequences were obtained from RNA taken from PBMCs. This same sample was also taken into another study, of T cells in Graves' hyperthyroidism and ophthalmopathy.

J is TRBJ2-1 and V is TRBV6-1; 9 nucleotides align to TRBD2. The sample in question was peripheral blood mononuclear cells (PBMCs), obtained at new diagnosis, from a patient treated with antithyroid drugs. The sequence came from a woman in her thirties with Graves disease. CDR3 bases: TGTGCCAGCGGGACTAGCCTCGAGCAGTTCTTC. This encodes CASGTSLEQFF.